The rows below give T cell receptor beta chains drawn from one sample of a study of cytomegalovirus exposure and HLA in healthy donors. Sequencing used immunoSEQ multiplex PCR; TCRdb keeps in-frame clones, though not all of them. The table lists 91,000 or so clones, about 80% of them singletons. Sequencing was carried out using PBMCs. The receptors derive from a man younger than 45 in good health and CMV-seropositive. CDR3s include the opening cysteine and the closing phenylalanine or tryptophan. The order of the fields is clone size, D gene, V gene, J gene, CDR3 DNA, CDR3 protein. A D gene is named only where the DNA matches it firmly. Where a row states a size, it is once, few, many or the class of an expanded clone; other rows omit it.

.	.	TRBV14	TRBJ1-3	TGTGCCAGCACCTGGGGGGGATCCGGAAACACCATATATTTT	CASTWGGSGNTIYF
.	TRBD1	TRBV11-2	TRBJ1-1	TGTGCCAGCAGCCGATCGGGACAGGTGAACACTGAGGCTTTCTTT	CASSRSGQVNTEAFF
.	TRBD1	TRBV19	TRBJ2-3	TGTGCCAGTAGTCCGCAGGGGGCAGATCGCACAGATACGCAGTATTTT	CASSPQGADRTDTQYF
.	.	TRBV7-3	TRBJ2-1	TGTGCCAGCAGCCCTCGGTCGGGCTACAATGAGCAGTTCTTC	CASSPRSGYNEQFF
.	TRBD2	TRBV29-1	TRBJ2-1	TGCAGCGGCCAGACTAGCGGGGAAAACTACAATGAGCAGTTCTTC	CSGQTSGENYNEQFF
.	TRBD1	TRBV18	TRBJ1-1	TGTGCCAGCTCACTTGACAGGGGGCAAGGAGCTTTCTTT	CASSLDRGQGAFF
.	.	TRBV30	TRBJ1-3	TGTGCCTGGAGTAGGAGGACTGGAAACACCATATATTTT	CAWSRRTGNTIYF
few	TRBD1	TRBV6-6	TRBJ1-5	TGTGCCAGCGGGGACAGCAGCAATCAGCCCCAGCATTTT	CASGDSSNQPQHF
once	.	TRBV10-3	TRBJ2-1	TGTGCCATCAGTGCAGGGGCTAGTGCCTCGTCCTACAATGAGCAGTTCTTC	CAISAGASASSYNEQFF
.	TRBD2	TRBV7-3	TRBJ2-1	TGTGCCAGCAGCTTAACGGCGGGGGGGCAGAATGAGCAGTTCTTC	CASSLTAGGQNEQFF
.	.	TRBV6-5	TRBJ1-2	TGTGCCAGCAGTTCAGGGGTGGGCTACACCTTC	CASSSGVGYTF